This entry describes one T cell receptor (beta chain). No antigen is known for it. The data originate from a study of Ad26.COV2.S vaccination and SARS-CoV-2 variants. Study summary: In the study, Ad26.COV2.S was injected intramuscularly once, or twice 56 days apart.

The treatment is: 15 to 20 received Ad26.COV2.S at low or high dose, single or two shots; several received placebo; per-sample allocation not given. Repertoires come from day 63 after the first vaccine or placebo injection. An Ad26 vector was used to express Wuhan-strain SARS-CoV-2 spike as the vaccine. Study conclusions and caveats: Spike-specific TCR breadth was greater in vaccine than placebo recipients. Non-spike TCR breadth was similar in vaccine and placebo recipients.

The protocol was immunoSEQ multiplex PCR, while the TCRdb copy is restricted to in-frame clones and leaves out a portion. The sample yields about 390,000 clones, less than 90% seen once. The source of this sequence is a person between 18 and 60 years old who received the Ad26.COV2.S COVID-19 vaccine or a placebo. Sample: peripheral blood, taken in a trial of Ad26.COV2.S vaccine versus placebo.

The CDR3 region is CASSPPQAPGQPQHF. For the CDR3, the DNA is TGTGCCAGCAGTCCCCCGCAGGCTCCGGGTCAGCCCCAGCATTTT. This sequence joins TRBV28 and TRBJ1-5, with D hard to call. Germline assignment: CDR1 MDHEN and CDR2 SYDVKM. V was clipped by 5 bases and J by 6 bases, with 17 bases between them. This CDR3 spans 15 amino acids.